The text below deals with one T cell receptor beta chain. Its antigen remains unknown. This sample was taken from a study of lymphopenia after photon versus proton radiotherapy. TCRdb's table, derived via immunoSEQ multiplex PCR, lists solely in-frame clones and lacks some. The sample yields 60,000 to 75,000 clones, around 87% seen once. Study results and caveats: Proton therapy kept repertoires fairly stable, unlike photons, which gained effector/memory cells. Post-nadir diversity loss with photons came from oligoclonal expansion, particularly CD8+ Temra cells. Post-nadir TCR diversity decline inversely tracked overall survival among those who died. Survival link was tested only in deceased patients; proton benefit remains a possibility.

J was trimmed by 2 bases and V by 3 bases; bases with no gene match: 3. The CDR3 length is 14 residues. The germline CDR1 and CDR2 sequences are KGHSH and LQKENI. This receptor was obtained from a man at least 80 years old with esophageal cancer. This chain connects TRBV18 to TRBJ2-7, with TRBD1 identical over 8 bases. The sequences come from peripheral blood, collected from a patient treated with proton-based radiotherapy. The CDR3 DNA follows: TGTGCCAGCTCACCGCGACAGGGGCCCTACGAGCAGTACTTC. Its translation: CASSPRQGPYEQYF.